This TCR beta chain was identified in a study of cytomegalovirus exposure and HLA in healthy donors. PCR employed 60 Vbeta and 13 Jbeta primers. Under the authors' procedure: In a later analysis, 80 million or so unique TCR beta chains included roughly 11 million shared by two or more donors. Repertoires were generated with immunoSEQ multiplex PCR, while TCRdb's copy carries only in-frame clones and drops some. V and J calls and clone size come straight from that table; D and trimming were deduced from the DNA. The data show some 150,000 clones, approximately 82% seen once. In regard to this clone: What it binds is unknown.

Points from the study as a whole: A later analysis showed TCR association rates differing by HLA locus, peaking at DRB1 and lowest at HLA-C.

The V gene lost 6 bases and the J gene lost 1 base, with 7 bases spanning the gap. The CDR3 has 14 amino acids. Germline CDR1 and CDR2: KGHSH and LQKENI. The rearrangement links TRBV18 to TRBJ2-6; D is possibly TRBD2 (6 bases). Sequenced: PBMCs. This TCR was sampled from a man aged 25 to 40 in good health and CMV-seropositive. The CDR3 DNA reads as TGTGCCAGCTCGGAGGGATCTGGGGCCAACGTCCTGACTTTC. Translated, it gives CASSEGSGANVLTF.